The source of this TCR beta chain is a study of Graves' ophthalmopathy and Graves' hyperthyroidism. This clonotype was seen a handful of times. The antigen is undetermined. TCR beta CDR3 amplification used RNA transcripts. An opening RT-PCR round employed HTBI primers and preceded a second-round multiplex PCR. MiXCR, applied by TCRdb to the multiplex PCR reads, yields one record per CDR3 protein. The sample gives roughly 1.1 million distinct CDR3 sequences, roughly 35% of which show up once; over 8.5% is in the top ten. Broader study findings: Blood repertoires reportedly contained most expanded thyroid clonotypes above 0.001 frequency.

The CDR3 runs to 13 residues. Trimming removed 6 bases from V and 6 bases from J; junction bases left unmatched: 4. Germline V gene data show CDR1 as LNHDA and CDR2 as SQIVND (reference sequence). J is TRBJ2-3 and V is TRBV19, with 9 nucleotides matching TRBD2. The sequencing sample was made of peripheral blood or thyroid tissue (not recorded which). The receptor was isolated from an adult man with Graves' hyperthyroidism. DNA of the CDR3: TGTGCCAGTAGCGGACTAGCGCTGGATACGCAGTATTTT. Its translation: CASSGLALDTQYF.